Here is one TCR beta chain with its context. In the authors' workflow: The assay estimated nucleated cells by amplifying reference gene primers. Libraries were prepared by immunoSEQ multiplex PCR; TCRdb keeps only in-frame clonotypes and omits some of them. V and J calls and clone size are those listed in that table; D and trimming were worked out from the DNA. This table holds around 170,000 clones, roughly 80% found once. The data originate from a study of blood T cell repertoires in COVID-19. Turning to the study itself: The samples span acute and convalescent COVID-19 from the United States, Italy and Spain. The analysed material was cDNA or gDNA that came from T cells, B-cell-depleted T cells, or PBMCs.

This CDR3 is 14 amino acids long. The V and J ends lost 0 bases and 2 bases respectively, with 8 bases between them. Germline-derived CDR1 and CDR2 are ENHRY and SYGVKD. This sequence joins TRBV10-3 and TRBJ2-7; D gene unclear. The sequencing sample was made of peripheral blood. The sequence was obtained from a man between 18 and 35 years old with active or convalescent COVID-19. The CDR3 region has the DNA TGTGCCATCAGTGAGTCGGGCACCGCCTACGAGCAGTACTTC. Amino acid sequence: CAISESGTAYEQYF.